These 15 T cell receptor beta chains were sequenced from one sample in a study of T cells after yellow fever vaccination. MiXCR, run by TCRdb on the 5' RACE reads, gives a single entry per CDR3 protein. The repertoire holds approximately 600,000 distinct CDR3 sequences, with approximately 13% as singletons. Material: PBMCs, obtained on the day of the yellow fever booster vaccination. The receptor source for this set is a man under 40 who received the YFV17D yellow fever vaccine.

In nucleotides, the CDR3 is TGTGCCAGCAGCTCCCGCCTTGGCTCTGGGGCCAACGTCCTGACTTTC. Translated, it gives CASSSRLGSGANVLTF. This rearrangement joins TRBV7-2 to TRBJ2-6; no definite D call. Per germline, CDR1 SGHTA and CDR2 FQGNSA. The CDR3 is made up of 16 amino acids. Trimming left V 4 bases short and J 0 bases short, with 10 bases between.

This clonotype has ten or more counts. V usage is TRBV7-2 and J usage is TRBJ1-4, with 11 nucleotides matching TRBD1. CDR3 length: 17 residues. Germline V lookup: CDR1 SGHTA, CDR2 FQGNSA. V was pared by 5 bases and J by 7 bases, with 12 bases of the junction left unmatched. DNA for the CDR3: TGTGCCAGCAGCCCCGGGACAGGGGGGTGGATTGGTGAAAAACTGTTTTTT. Protein product: CASSPGTGGWIGEKLFF. Combining the CDR3 with reference TRBV7-2 and TRBJ1-4 gives the whole variable domain GAGVSQSPSNKVTEKGKDVELRCDPISGHTALYWYRQSLGQGLEFLIYFQGNSAPDKSGLPSDRFSAERTGGSVSTLTIQRTQQEDSAVYLCASSPGTGGWIGEKLFFGSGTQLSVL.

This clonotype came up a few times. DNA of the CDR3: TGCGCCAGCAGCCCCTTAACGTCTAACAATGAGCAGTTCTTC. The encoded protein is CASSPLTSNNEQFF. The chain is built from TRBV4-1 and TRBJ2-1; D remains unclear. The V end was cut by 4 bases, the J end by 5 bases, with 12 bases between. This CDR3 has 14 amino acids. Germline lookup yields CDR1 MGHRA and CDR2 YSYEKL.

This clonotype was seen a few times. The rearrangement links TRBV9 to TRBJ2-3; a weak D match, TRBD2 (6 bases). This CDR3 has 16 amino acids. The V gene lost 0 bases and the J gene lost 1 base, with 12 bases spanning the gap. The germline CDR1 and CDR2 sequences are SGDLS and YYNGEE. The CDR3 reads CASSVGGRRGTDTQYF. CDR3 bases: TGTGCCAGCAGCGTAGGGGGGAGGAGAGGCACAGATACGCAGTATTTT.

This clonotype was seen only a few times. This chain's CDR3 is CASTLGPLQPQHF. The CDR3 coding sequence is TGTGCCAGCACTCTAGGGCCTCTTCAGCCCCAGCATTTT. The J gene is TRBJ1-5, the V gene TRBV2; D is ambiguous. Trimming left V 7 bases short and J 6 bases short, with 13 bases between. The germline CDR1 and CDR2 sequences are SNHLY and FYNNEI. The CDR3 has 13 residues.

The chain has TRBV11-2 and TRBJ1-3; D might be TRBD1 (5 bases). The germline V gene encodes CDR1 SGHAT and CDR2 FQNNGV. Trimming left V 5 bases short and J 0 bases short, with 11 bases between. CDR3 size: 15 residues. The CDR3 DNA reads as TGTGCCAGCAGCAAATCAGGGTTCTCTGGAAACACCATATATTTT. Amino acid sequence: CASSKSGFSGNTIYF.

The J gene is TRBJ1-5, the V gene TRBV29-1, with no clear D. The V end was cut by 5 bases, the J end by 1 base, with 9 bases between. Per germline, CDR1 SQVTM and CDR2 ANQGSEA. CDR3 size: 13 residues. The CDR3 reads CSVRGGSNQPQHF. For the CDR3, the DNA is TGCAGCGTTCGGGGAGGAAGCAATCAGCCCCAGCATTTT.

This clonotype appeared a few times. The chain combines TRBV4-3 with TRBJ2-5, with a possible D match to TRBD2 (6 bases). CDR3 length equals 15 residues. Per the germline V gene, CDR1 is LGHNA and CDR2 is YSLEER. V dropped 2 bases and J dropped 5 bases, with 15 bases sitting between them. In DNA form, the CDR3 reads TGCGCCAGCAGCCAATTGGGTGCCGCGGGGGAGACCCAGTACTTC. Protein sequence: CASSQLGAAGETQYF.

The rearrangement joins TRBV6-2 or TRBV6-3 to TRBJ2-7; D might be TRBD1 (5 bases). Germline V gene data show CDR1 as MNHEY and CDR2 as SVGEGT. V was cut by 6 bases and J by 4 bases, with 16 bases left in between. CDR3 size: 14 residues. CDR3 nucleotide sequence: TGTGCCAGCAGGAGCGACAGATTAAGATACGAGCAGTACTTC. Translation gives CASRSDRLRYEQYF.

This clonotype was detected only a few times. V usage is TRBV7-6 and J usage is TRBJ2-5; D might be TRBD1 (6 bases). V was cut by 0 bases and J by 0 bases, with 11 bases left in between. The CDR3 length is 16 residues. Germline lookup yields CDR1 SGHVS and CDR2 FNYEAQ. The chain's CDR3 is CASSLAGRGHQETQYF. Written as DNA, the CDR3 is TGTGCCAGCAGCTTAGCCGGCAGGGGCCACCAAGAGACCCAGTACTTC.

The rearrangement joins TRBV7-3 to TRBJ2-2; 8 positions agree with TRBD2. From germline, CDR1 is SGHTA and CDR2 FQGTGA. The ends lost 4 bases at V and 6 bases at J; junction bases unmatched: 4. This CDR3 region has 14 residues. Written as DNA, the CDR3 is TGTGCCAGCAGCTCCGGACTAGCCTCCGGGGAGCTGTTTTTT. Protein: CASSSGLASGELFF.

The rearrangement links TRBV7-2 to TRBJ1-1; the match to TRBD1 covers 8 bases. The CDR3 has 14 residues. With V trimmed by 5 bases and J by 3 bases, 5 bases remained unmatched. The V gene's germline CDR1 is SGHTA and CDR2 FQGNSA. The CDR3 DNA is TGTGCCAGCAGCATCAGGGGGCGGGACACTGAAGCTTTCTTT. It translates to CASSIRGRDTEAFF.

This clonotype has only a few counts. The V call is TRBV7-2, the J call TRBJ2-7, with 9 nucleotides matching TRBD1. Trimming cost V 5 bases and J 6 bases; bases outside gene matches: 14. The CDR3 totals 16 residues. Germline lookup yields CDR1 SGHTA and CDR2 FQGNSA. The CDR3 coding sequence is TGTGCCAGCAGCCAAGGGACAGGGAGCTCCAGGGGCGAGCAGTACTTC. This codes for CASSQGTGSSRGEQYF.

This clonotype was picked up a small number of times. This rearrangement joins TRBV6-2 or TRBV6-3 to TRBJ2-7; no clear D. Trimming shortened V by 8 bases and J by 6 bases, and 17 bases separated the two germline ends. The CDR3 has 13 residues. Germline V gene data show CDR1 as MNHEY and CDR2 as SVGEGT. CDR3 in amino acids: CASRGGQVLEQYF. The DNA of the CDR3 is TGTGCCAGCCGCGGTGGTCAGGTTCTCGAGCAGTACTTC.

This rearrangement joins TRBV19 to TRBJ2-1; 7 positions match TRBD2. The CDR3 has 18 amino acids. Trimming took 5 bases from V and 0 from J; bases not matched to a gene: 13. Germline CDR1 is LNHDA and CDR2 is SQIVND (reference sequence). The DNA for the CDR3 is TGTGCCAGTAGTTTGTCTAGCGGACCTTATCCCTCCTACAATGAGCAGTTCTTC. Amino acid sequence: CASSLSSGPYPSYNEQFF.